What follows are 7 T cell receptor beta chains derived from one specimen sequenced in a study of graft-versus-host responses after intestinal transplantation. Clones were read by immunoSEQ multiplex PCR, and TCRdb kept only the in-frame ones, dropping some. The top ten hold 0.2% to 0.25% of the sample, which has roughly 110,000 clones, roughly 92% seen once. Antigens of these TCRs are unknown. The sample here was unstimulated CD4+ T cells sorted from spleen or lymph node cells, taken before transplant. These receptor sequences come from a human donor who was the organ donor for an intestinal transplant.

The chain recombines TRBV5-1 with TRBJ2-5; TRBD1 or TRBD2 may be the D gene (5 bases each). The CDR3 sequence is 15 residues long. The germline CDR1 and CDR2 sequences are SGHRS and YFSETQ. V lost 4 bases to trimming and J lost 5 bases, with 18 bases between them. CDR3 amino acids: CASSVEKREGETQYF. CDR3 bases: TGCGCCAGCAGCGTGGAGAAGCGCGAGGGGGAGACCCAGTACTTC.

The rearrangement uses TRBV27 and TRBJ1-2, with D tentatively TRBD1 (5 bases). Germline V CDR1 and CDR2: MNHEY, SMNVEV (reference sequence). With 6 bases removed from V and 8 bases from J, the gap between germline ends came to 22 bases. CDR3 length equals 15 residues. The CDR3 bases are TGTGCCAGCAGCGCCGCGAATATGGGGCGCGGCGGCTACACCTTC. This gives the protein CASSAANMGRGGYTF.

This chain links TRBV10-3 with TRBJ2-1, with D possibly being TRBD2 (6 bases). The CDR3 spans 16 residues. The V end was cut by 3 bases, the J end by 9 bases, with 21 bases between. The germline gives CDR1 ENHRY, CDR2 SYGVKD. CDR3 sequence: CAISDFAGKVDPEQFF. The CDR3 DNA reads as TGTGCCATCAGTGACTTTGCGGGAAAAGTCGATCCTGAGCAGTTCTTC.

This chain uses TRBV30 with TRBJ2-7; 8 bases are a match to TRBD1. CDR1 and CDR2 from the germline V gene are GTSNPN and SVGIG (reference sequence). J lost 7 bases, V lost 3 bases, and 14 bases had no gene match. The CDR3 loop spans 15 amino acids. The CDR3: CAWSGNRDRLKEQYF. CDR3 bases: TGTGCCTGGAGCGGGAACCGGGACAGGCTGAAAGAGCAGTACTTC.

The chain links TRBV7-3 to TRBJ1-3; D perhaps matches TRBD1 (5 bases). Deletions cut 0 bases from V and 1 base from J, with 10 bases between. Germline CDR1 SGHTA, CDR2 FQGTGA. The length of the CDR3 is 16 residues. Here the CDR3 reads CASSLTGGTSGNTIYF. CDR3 DNA: TGTGCCAGCAGCTTAACAGGCGGGACGTCTGGAAACACCATATATTTT.

This chain uses TRBV6-1 with TRBJ2-7; no clear D gene. The CDR3 sequence is 12 residues long. Germline values: CDR1 MNHNS, CDR2 SASEGT. Trimming shortened V by 4 bases and J by 3 bases, and 7 bases separated the two germline ends. CDR3 sequence (DNA): TGTGCCAGCAGTGCTGGGGTCTACGAGCAGTACTTC. This translates into CASSAGVYEQYF.

This clone showed up just once. The gene calls are TRBV28 and TRBJ2-3, with TRBD1 matching 7 bases. CDR1 is MDHEN and CDR2 is SYDVKM in the germline V gene. The length of the CDR3 is 16 residues. V trimming: 7 bases; J trimming: 1 base; junction bases outside the gene matches: 11. The CDR3 sequence is CASTLNPGTGTDTQYF. Written as DNA, the CDR3 is TGTGCCAGCACCCTCAACCCCGGGACAGGCACAGATACGCAGTATTTT.